A single sample is the source of the 22 T cell receptor beta chains below, sequenced in a study of chemoradiotherapy in HPV16-positive cancers. This table comes from immunoSEQ multiplex PCR, and its TCRdb copy is limited to in-frame clones, with some not included. Of 4,000 to 5,000 clones listed, roughly 80% are singletons. This sample comprised tumor tissue, obtained from a patient who underwent chemoradiotherapy. The receptors derive from a human donor with HPV-associated anogenital cancer.

This clone was recorded only once. This sequence joins TRBV9 and TRBJ1-4; the D is unclear. The length of the CDR3 is 14 residues. Trimming removed 0 bases from V and 0 bases from J, with 3 bases in between. Per the germline V gene, CDR1 is SGDLS and CDR2 is YYNGEE. CDR3 sequence reads: CASSVAPTNEKLFF. The CDR3 nucleotides are TGTGCCAGCAGCGTAGCGCCAACTAATGAAAAACTGTTTTTT.

This clone came up once. This chain links TRBV19 with TRBJ1-1, with 9 nucleotides matching TRBD1. The CDR3 loop spans 14 amino acids. CDR1 is LNHDA, CDR2 SQIVND, per germline (reference sequence). Losses at the gene ends were 7 bases for V and 2 bases for J; bases not matched to a gene: 5. The CDR3 spells CASTPGQGNTEAFF. CDR3 in DNA: TGTGCCAGTACCCCGGGACAGGGTAACACTGAAGCTTTCTTT.

This chain uses TRBV4-1 with TRBJ2-1, with a possible D match to TRBD1 (5 bases). CDR3 length: 16 amino acids. Trimming left V 8 bases short and J 0 bases short, with 17 bases between. Germline lookup yields CDR1 MGHRA and CDR2 YSYEKL. CDR3 bases: TGCGCCAGCGGGGCCTCGTCGGACGGCTCCTACAATGAGCAGTTCTTC. Translating gives CASGASSDGSYNEQFF.

This chain joins TRBV27 and TRBJ2-2, with 9 positions matching TRBD2. The V and J ends lost 2 bases and 5 bases, in that order; junction bases with no gene match: 6. There are 16 residues in the CDR3. Germline V CDR1 and CDR2: MNHEY, SMNVEV (reference sequence). CDR3 nucleotide sequence: TGTGCCAGCAGTTTACCGGCGGGGGGGAAGACCGGGGAGCTGTTTTTT. Amino acid sequence: CASSLPAGGKTGELFF.

The chain combines TRBV5-1 with TRBJ2-1; D call uncertain. Trimming removed 1 base from V and 9 bases from J, with 14 bases in between. Germline CDR1 is SGHRS and CDR2 is YFSETQ. The CDR3 is 14 amino acids. The CDR3 spells CASSLSVGISEQFF. The CDR3 DNA sequence: TGCGCCAGCAGCTTGAGTGTGGGAATCAGTGAGCAGTTCTTC.

CDR3 sequence (DNA): TGCGCCAGCAGCTTGGCCCAAGTACCCGAGGAGCTGTTTTTT. Encoded protein: CASSLAQVPEELFF. The rearrangement joins TRBV5-1 to TRBJ2-2; no clear D. Trimming took off 0 bases at V and 10 bases at J, with 13 bases between the two ends. CDR3 length: 14 residues. Germline CDR1 is SGHRS and CDR2 is YFSETQ.

V and J are TRBV29-1 and TRBJ1-1; D not resolved. CDR1 and CDR2 (germline): SQVTM, ANQGSEA. Trimming pared 6 bases from V and 6 bases from J, leaving 14 bases between. The CDR3 covers 12 residues. The CDR3: CSVHGLEPEAFF. For the CDR3, the DNA is TGCAGCGTGCACGGTTTAGAACCTGAAGCTTTCTTT.

V usage is TRBV5-1 and J usage is TRBJ2-3; no firm D call. V was trimmed by 4 bases and J by 0 bases, leaving 9 bases between them. This CDR3 comprises 14 residues. Looked up from germline, CDR1 is SGHRS and CDR2 is YFSETQ. CDR3 DNA: TGCGCCAGCAGCGGGCCTCCTAGCACAGATACGCAGTATTTT. Residues: CASSGPPSTDTQYF.

This sequence joins TRBV28 and TRBJ1-5, with D possibly TRBD1 on 6 matching bases. Trimming took 2 bases from V and 5 from J, leaving 13 bases between them. The germline CDR1 and CDR2 sequences are MDHEN and SYDVKM. The CDR3 is 15 residues long. This CDR3 reads CASSLRGALYQPQHF. As DNA, the CDR3 is TGTGCCAGCAGTTTAAGGGGGGCCCTTTATCAGCCCCAGCATTTT.

V gene TRBV19 combines with J gene TRBJ2-3; no reliable D call. The CDR3 loop spans 14 amino acids. Per the germline V gene, CDR1 is LNHDA and CDR2 is SQIVND (reference sequence). The V end lost 5 bases, the J end lost 1 base, and 10 bases lay between the germline ends. CDR3: CASSQAPGTDTQYF. The CDR3 DNA reads TGTGCCAGTAGTCAGGCCCCCGGCACAGATACGCAGTATTTT.

Only one count was recorded for this clone. The chain links TRBV11-2 to TRBJ1-5; perhaps TRBD1 as D (6 bases). V shed 0 bases and J shed 6 bases, with 12 bases lying between them. This CDR3 has 15 residues. CDR1 is SGHAT, CDR2 FQNNGV, per germline. CDR3 coding DNA: TGTGCCAGCAGCTTAGAGACAGGATCTCTTCAGCCCCAGCATTTT. Amino acid sequence: CASSLETGSLQPQHF.

The chain recombines TRBV9 with TRBJ2-3; TRBD2 matches at 7 bases. Germline CDR1 reads SGDLS; CDR2 reads YYNGEE. The CDR3 is 13 amino acids. Unmatched junction bases numbered 7, after V lost 7 bases and J lost 5 bases. For the CDR3, the DNA is TGTGCCAGCGGTCGGACGGGAGGAGATACGCAGTATTTT. Its protein product is CASGRTGGDTQYF.

J is TRBJ2-7 and V is TRBV4-1, with D perhaps TRBD1 or TRBD2 (6 bases each). Per the germline V gene, CDR1 is MGHRA and CDR2 is YSYEKL. V lost 0 bases and J lost 2, with 20 bases in between. This CDR3 region has 18 residues. CDR3 loop: CASSQEGGLTGLPYEQYF. The DNA of the CDR3 is TGCGCCAGCAGCCAAGAGGGGGGACTTACAGGGTTGCCCTACGAGCAGTACTTC.

This clone occurred once. The V gene is TRBV7-9, the J gene TRBJ2-1; 10 nucleotides line up with TRBD2. Germline CDR1 SEHNR, CDR2 FQNEAQ (reference sequence). J was trimmed by 5 bases and V by 4 bases; bases with no gene match: 5. The CDR3 is 15 residues long. CDR3 nucleotide sequence: TGTGCCAGCAGCTCTCTAGCGGGGGCAAACAATGAGCAGTTCTTC. Encoded protein: CASSSLAGANNEQFF. Variable domain in full (rest from reference TRBV7-9 and TRBJ2-1): DTGVSQNPRHKITKRGQNVTFRCDPISEHNRLYWYRQTLGQGPEFLTYFQNEAQLEKSRLLSDRFSAERPKGSFSTLEIQRTEQGDSAMYLCASSSLAGANNEQFFGPGTRLTVL.

The CDR3 nucleotides read TGTGCCAGCAGTGAGGTCTGGGGCGGCGCCTACGAGCAGTACTTC. Residues: CASSEVWGGAYEQYF. The chain recombines TRBV6-1 with TRBJ2-7; D is perhaps TRBD1 (5 bases). From germline, CDR1 is MNHNS and CDR2 SASEGT. The CDR3 is made up of 15 amino acids. Trimming removed 3 bases at V and 2 bases at J, with 14 bases between.

V usage is TRBV4-2 and J usage is TRBJ2-3; D is undetermined. Germline V CDR1 and CDR2: LGHNA, YNFKEQ. Trimming stripped 1 base from V and 2 bases from J, with 13 bases between. The CDR3 is 16 residues long. The chain's CDR3 is CASSQVLGADTDTQYF. The CDR3 DNA sequence: TGTGCCAGCAGCCAAGTATTAGGAGCCGACACAGATACGCAGTATTTT.

The rearrangement uses TRBV5-1 and TRBJ1-5, with D perhaps TRBD1 (6 bases). Trimming pared 0 bases from V and 7 bases from J, leaving 11 bases between. The CDR3 is 14 residues long. Germline CDR1 and CDR2: SGHRS and YFSETQ. CDR3 loop: CASSLVGGDQPQHF. As DNA, the CDR3 is TGCGCCAGCAGCTTGGTAGGGGGGGACCAGCCCCAGCATTTT.

The rearrangement links TRBV5-1 to TRBJ2-5; maybe TRBD1 (5 bases). V lost 7 bases and J 0 bases, leaving 7 bases between the germline ends. Germline CDR1 and CDR2: SGHRS and YFSETQ. The CDR3 consists of 12 residues. CDR3 loop: CASRQYQETQYF. The CDR3 coding sequence is TGCGCCAGCCGACAGTACCAAGAGACCCAGTACTTC.

V usage is TRBV27 and J usage is TRBJ2-5, with D perhaps given as TRBD1 or TRBD2 (5 bases each). The tail of the sequence fits TRBJ2-7 better, so the J call may be wrong. This CDR3 is built from 15 residues. Germline V lookup: CDR1 MNHEY, CDR2 SMNVEV (reference sequence). The CDR3 loop reads CASRSYRDAYYEQYF. The CDR3 coding sequence is TGTGCCAGCAGGTCGTACCGGGACGCCTACTACGAGCAGTACTTC.

The rearrangement links TRBV18 to TRBJ1-4; D not certain. This CDR3 has 17 amino acids. Trimming removed 6 bases at V and 4 bases at J, with 21 bases between. Germline CDR1 is KGHSH and CDR2 is LQKENI. CDR3: CASSPVVAGGFNEKLFF. DNA for the CDR3: TGTGCCAGCTCTCCTGTAGTCGCCGGCGGATTTAATGAAAAACTGTTTTTT.

The rearrangement links TRBV7-2 to TRBJ2-7, with 7 bases matching TRBD1. CDR1 SGHTA and CDR2 FQGNSA come from the germline V gene. This CDR3 has 13 residues. V lost 4 bases, J lost 7 bases, and 7 bases stayed unmatched. CDR3 DNA sequence: TGTGCCAGCAGCTCCCGCCAGGGGGTTGAGCAGTACTTC. Translating it yields CASSSRQGVEQYF.

This rearrangement joins TRBV5-4 to TRBJ2-3; a possible D gene is TRBD1 (5 bases). V lost 1 base, J lost 0 bases, and 9 bases lay in between. Germline CDR1 SGHNT, CDR2 YYREEE (reference sequence). There are 15 residues in the CDR3. Written as DNA, the CDR3 is TGTGCCAGCAGCTTGTGGGGCGATAGCACAGATACGCAGTATTTT. Protein sequence: CASSLWGDSTDTQYF.